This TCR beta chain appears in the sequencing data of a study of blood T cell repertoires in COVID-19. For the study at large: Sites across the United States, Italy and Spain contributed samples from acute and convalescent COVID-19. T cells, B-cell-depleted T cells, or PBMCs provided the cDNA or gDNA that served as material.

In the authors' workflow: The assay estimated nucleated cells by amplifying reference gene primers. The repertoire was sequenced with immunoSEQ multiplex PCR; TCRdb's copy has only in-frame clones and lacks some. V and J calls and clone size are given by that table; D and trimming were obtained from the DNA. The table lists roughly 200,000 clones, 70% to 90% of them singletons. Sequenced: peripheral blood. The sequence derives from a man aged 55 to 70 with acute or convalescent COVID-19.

CDR3 nucleotide sequence: TGCGCCAGCAGCGGGACAGGAGCCAATTCACCCCTCCACTTT. Amino acids: CASSGTGANSPLHF. The chain uses TRBV5-1 and TRBJ1-6; 8 positions agree with TRBD1. The J segment lost 7 bases and the V segment lost 4 bases, leaving 4 bases of the junction unmatched. This CDR3 comprises 14 residues. Looked up from germline, CDR1 is SGHRS and CDR2 is YFSETQ.